These T cell receptor beta chains were read from a single sample in a study of OX40 agonist ivuxolimab in advanced cancers. Data came from immunoSEQ multiplex PCR; TCRdb stores just in-frame clones and leaves some out. The top ten hold approximately 0.6% of the sample, which has approximately 43,000 clones, about 89% seen once. The sample here was CD4+ or CD8+ T cells sorted from blood, taken in a trial of the OX40 agonist ivuxolimab. The receptors here all came from an adult with an advanced solid tumor such as melanoma, head and neck, liver or kidney cancer. Each CDR3 is given with its conserved first and last residue.

v_gene	j_gene	CDR3aa
TRBV10-3	TRBJ2-3	CAISESSAGARVTDTQYF
TRBV7-2	TRBJ2-5	CASRPSLSSVETQYF
TRBV11-3	TRBJ1-3	CASSTGQGNTIYF
TRBV2	TRBJ2-2	CASSELAANTGELFF
TRBV27	TRBJ2-3	CASSKAGGWLSTDTQYF
TRBV5-1	TRBJ1-2	CASSVDGGASYGYTF
TRBV30	TRBJ2-1	CARRGPGYNEQFF
TRBV5-4	TRBJ2-3	CASSRGLAGGRDTQYF
TRBV11-3	TRBJ2-3	CASSLGTSGASTDTQYF
TRBV6-1	TRBJ1-2	CASSEAIRLGSGYTF
TRBV9	TRBJ1-2	CASSVGEGAGQGGGYTF
TRBV7-9	TRBJ2-7	CASSLPDAGEYEQYF
TRBV7-2	TRBJ1-5	CASTKGGSNQPQHF
TRBV19	TRBJ1-5	CASSIAVYSNQPQHF
TRBV2	TRBJ2-2	CASRGGGTGELFF
TRBV25-1	TRBJ2-7	CASRDPFSYEQYF
TRBV9	TRBJ1-6	CASSVGQGGTSPLHF
TRBV7-8	TRBJ1-2	CASSSGRNYGYTF